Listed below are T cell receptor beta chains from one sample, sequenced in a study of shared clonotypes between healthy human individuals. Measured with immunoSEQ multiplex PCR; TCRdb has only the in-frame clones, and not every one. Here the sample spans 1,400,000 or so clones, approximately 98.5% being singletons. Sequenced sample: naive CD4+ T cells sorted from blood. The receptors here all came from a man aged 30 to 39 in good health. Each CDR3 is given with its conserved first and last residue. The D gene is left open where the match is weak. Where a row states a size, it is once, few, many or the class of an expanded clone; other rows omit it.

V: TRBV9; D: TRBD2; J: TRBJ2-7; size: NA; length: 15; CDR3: CASSPSGREPYEQYF; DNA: TGTGCCAGCAGCCCTAGCGGGAGGGAACCCTACGAGCAGTACTTC
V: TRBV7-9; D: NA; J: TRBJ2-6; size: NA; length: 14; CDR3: CASSLNSGANVLTF; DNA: TGTGCCAGCAGCTTGAACTCTGGGGCCAACGTCCTGACTTTC
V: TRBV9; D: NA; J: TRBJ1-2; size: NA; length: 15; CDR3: CASSVGGSPNYGYTF; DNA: TGTGCCAGCAGCGTAGGAGGTTCACCTAACTATGGCTACACCTTC
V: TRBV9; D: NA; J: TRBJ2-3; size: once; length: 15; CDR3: CASSVNGGGTDTQYF; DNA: TGTGCCAGCAGCGTAAATGGAGGAGGGACAGATACGCAGTATTTT
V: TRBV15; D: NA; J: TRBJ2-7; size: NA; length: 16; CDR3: CATSSGGTESSYEQYF; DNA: TGTGCCACCAGCAGTGGAGGGACAGAAAGCTCCTACGAGCAGTACTTC
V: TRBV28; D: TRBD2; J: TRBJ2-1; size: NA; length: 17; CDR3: CASSSAGLAGEVNEQFF; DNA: TGTGCCAGCAGTTCCGCGGGACTAGCGGGAGAGGTCAATGAGCAGTTCTTC
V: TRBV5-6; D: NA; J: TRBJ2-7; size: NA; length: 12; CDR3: CASSTTKQGKYF; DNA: TGTGCCAGCAGCACAACCAAACAGGGAAAGTACTTC
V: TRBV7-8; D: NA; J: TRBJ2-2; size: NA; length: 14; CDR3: CASSPRTDTGELFF; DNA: TGTGCCAGCAGCCCCCGGACAGACACCGGGGAGCTGTTTTTT
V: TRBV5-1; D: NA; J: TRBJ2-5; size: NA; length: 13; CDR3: CASSYNPQETQYF; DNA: TGCGCCAGCAGCTACAACCCCCAAGAGACCCAGTACTTC
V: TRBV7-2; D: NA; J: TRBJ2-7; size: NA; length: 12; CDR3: CASSASSYEQYF; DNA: TGTGCCAGCAGCGCGAGCTCCTACGAGCAGTACTTC